This entry features one T cell receptor beta chain sequence. Its antigen is not known. Diagnostic decisions used clinical symptoms, serum thyroxine and TRAb, thyroid ultrasound and orbital computed tomography. This record comes from a study of T cells in Graves' hyperthyroidism and ophthalmopathy. Study conclusions and caveats: Stable hyperthyroidism was told apart from ophthalmopathy by a model built on 13 V-J features. Ophthalmopathy was predicted by the model a median of about six months ahead of onset. Most clonotypes expanded in the thyroid (above 0.001) were also present in blood.

The CDR3 totals 13 residues. V lost 4 bases, J lost 3 bases, and 3 bases stayed unmatched. Germline CDR1 is WSHSY and CDR2 is SAAADI. The CDR3 regions of TCR beta were amplified from RNA transcripts. With the HTBI primer set, the TCR CDR3 went through a first round of RT-PCR. TCRdb recomputed calls from the multiplex PCR reads with MiXCR, one row per CDR3 protein. The top ten hold 15% to 20% of the sample, which has 450,000 to 700,000 distinct CDR3 sequences, about 43% seen once. This TCR came from an adult woman with Graves' disease, either hyperthyroidism or ophthalmopathy (not recorded which). The rearrangement links TRBV10-2 to TRBJ2-7, with TRBD2 matching 7 bases. Sequenced material: peripheral blood or thyroid tissue (not recorded which). The CDR3 protein is CASSGLADYEQYF. For the CDR3, the DNA is TGCGCCAGCAGTGGGCTAGCGGACTACGAGCAGTACTTC.